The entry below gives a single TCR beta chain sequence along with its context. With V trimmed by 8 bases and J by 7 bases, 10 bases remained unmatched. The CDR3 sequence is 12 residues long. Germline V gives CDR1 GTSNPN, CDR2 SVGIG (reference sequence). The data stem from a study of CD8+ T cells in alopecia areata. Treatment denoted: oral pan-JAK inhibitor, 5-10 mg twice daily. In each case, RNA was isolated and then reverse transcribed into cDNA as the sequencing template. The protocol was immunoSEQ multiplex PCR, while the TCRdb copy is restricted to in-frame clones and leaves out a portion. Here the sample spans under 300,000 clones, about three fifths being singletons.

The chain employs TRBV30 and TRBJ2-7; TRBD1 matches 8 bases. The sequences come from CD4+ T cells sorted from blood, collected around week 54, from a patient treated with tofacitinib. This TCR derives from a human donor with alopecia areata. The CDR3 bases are TGTGCCAGAGGGACAGGACCAGGGGAGCAGTACTTC. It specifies CARGTGPGEQYF.